This TCR beta chain is from a study of blood T cell repertoires in COVID-19 (dated by TCRdb to about 2020). About the full investigation: The collaborator samples originated in the United States, Italy and Spain and spanned the acute and convalescent phases of COVID-19. The prospective study material was composed of cDNA or gDNA derived from T cells, B-cell-depleted T cells, or PBMCs. Deeply sampled blood TCRbeta repertoires from subjects exposed to, actively infected with, or recovered from COVID-19 were included in the dataset. The repertoires were released in a freely available public database intended as a resource for research on the immune response to SARS-CoV-2. Samples were obtained from the ongoing ImmuneRACE study (first 160 participants) and from some 1,200 subjects provided by 6 global collaborators. Sample metadata almost always included a de-identified subject ID, COVID-19 status, age in years and sex. Where available, HLA class I and class II types were taken from metadata supplied by the sample provider and were not determined by assay-based typing.

CDR1 and CDR2, looked up from the germline V gene (reference sequence), are MNHEY and SMNVEV. V gives up 7 bases and J gives up 5 bases, and the segment between their germline ends measures 17 bases. CDR3 length: 14 amino acids, cysteine to phenylalanine. Only the CDR3 portion is preserved as DNA: 42 bases, with reading frame beginning at the first base. Findings and caveats that apply to the study as a whole: The quantity of clinical and demographic metadata differed by source and by participant and was supplied without curation.

On this clone itself: It has no known antigen specificity. No much larger clone is present one base from it, and per-base qualities are unavailable.

TCRbeta CDR3 regions were amplified from genomic DNA using the immunoSEQ Assay, a bias-controlled multiplex PCR. The published analysis was carried out like this. The number of nucleated cells in each sample was estimated by amplification of reference gene primers within the assay. To quantify the absolute abundance of each unique TCRbeta CDR3 rearrangement, sequence reads were collapsed and filtered. For each sample, productive Simpson clonality was calculated by taking the square root of Simpson's diversity index across productive rearrangements. This is the immuneACCESS table as TCRdb keeps it, with only in-frame sequences that have V and J called. A part of the clones is gone; compared with another copy, unresolved V genes explain less than half, and the rest is unexplained. The V and J calls and clone size are taken from that table; D and trimming were inferred from the DNA. The sample data list about 83,000 clones, and 65% to 85% of these were observed just once. The ten largest clones represent 15% to 19% of the sample.

Whole blood was collected in K2EDTA tubes by collaborating institutions according to the institutions' own protocols. For TCRbeta analysis, collaborators shipped samples as frozen whole blood, isolated PBMCs, or DNA extracted from either of those sample types. The clonotype originates from a woman over 75 with acute or convalescent COVID-19. The material sequenced was peripheral blood. The chain links TRBV27 with TRBJ1-2, and possibly TRBD1, on 6 matching bases. The CDR3 here reads CASNPAGGGYGYTF. The nucleotide sequence is TGTGCCAGCAATCCCGCGGGAGGGGGGTATGGCTACACCTTC.